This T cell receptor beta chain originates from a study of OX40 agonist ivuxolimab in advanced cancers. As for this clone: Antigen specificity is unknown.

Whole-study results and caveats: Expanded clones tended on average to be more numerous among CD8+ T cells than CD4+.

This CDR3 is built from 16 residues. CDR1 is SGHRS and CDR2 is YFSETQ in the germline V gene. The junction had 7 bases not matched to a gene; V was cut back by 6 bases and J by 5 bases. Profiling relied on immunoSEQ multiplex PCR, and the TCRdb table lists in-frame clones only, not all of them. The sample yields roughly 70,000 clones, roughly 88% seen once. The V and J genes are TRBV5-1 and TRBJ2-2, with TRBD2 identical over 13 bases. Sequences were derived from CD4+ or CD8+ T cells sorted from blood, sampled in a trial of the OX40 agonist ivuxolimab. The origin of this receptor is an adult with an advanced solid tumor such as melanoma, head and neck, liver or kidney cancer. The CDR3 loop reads CASKPGTSGETGELFF. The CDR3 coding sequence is TGCGCCAGCAAGCCGGGGACTAGCGGGGAAACCGGGGAGCTGTTTTTT.